The entry below describes one TCR beta chain. In the source study's methods: Amplifying reference gene primers gave estimates of nucleated cell counts. Assay used: immunoSEQ multiplex PCR; TCRdb lists only in-frame clones, some missing. V and J calls and clone size are as listed in that table; D and trimming were resolved from the DNA. The sample contains over 200,000 clones, roughly 88% of which appear only once. This entry is derived from a study of blood T cell repertoires in COVID-19. Study details: PBMCs, B-cell-depleted T cells, or T cells provided the cDNA or gDNA that made up the material.

The germline gives CDR1 MDHEN, CDR2 SYDVKM. V dropped 1 base and J dropped 1 base, with 4 bases sitting between them. CDR3 length: 13 residues. The TCR sequence derives from a human donor in a cohort sampled during active COVID-19. Material: peripheral blood. The chain employs TRBV28 and TRBJ1-1; D remains unclear. The CDR3 reads CASSLSENTEAFF. The DNA of the CDR3 is TGTGCCAGCAGTTTATCAGAGAACACTGAAGCTTTCTTT.